The 12 T cell receptor beta chains listed next were all sequenced from one sample in a study of read filtering for tumor transcriptome and immune sequencing. Molecular barcoded adaptors covering alpha/delta and beta/gamma chains were used on 400 to 450 ng RNA. In TCRdb, the reads were re-called with MiXCR into one record per CDR3 protein. The sample contains about 38,000 distinct CDR3 sequences, around 13% of which appear only once. Sequencing used a population of CD138-negative cells sorted from bone marrow. The receptors derive from a donor aged 40 or over with multiple myeloma.

This clonotype turned up a few times. A much larger clone differs from this one at a single base, so this may be a read error. The genes are TRBV2 and TRBJ2-5; weak D call: TRBD2 (5 bases). The germline V gene encodes CDR1 SNHLY and CDR2 FYNNEI. The CDR3 has 14 residues. This CDR3 reads CASSEPSGQEIQYF. CDR3 DNA: TGTGCCAGCAGTGAACCCAGCGGCCAAGAGATCCAGTACTTC.

This clonotype was seen many times. This chain connects TRBV15 to TRBJ1-4; tentative D call: TRBD1 (5 bases). The germline gives CDR1 LNHNV, CDR2 YYDKDF (reference sequence). Trimming left V 1 base short and J 0 bases short, with 6 bases between. The CDR3 covers 15 residues. In nucleotides, the CDR3 is TGTGCCACCAGCAGAGGAGGGGCAACTAATGAAAAACTGTTTTTT. This translates into CATSRGGATNEKLFF. The full variable domain, rest sourced from reference TRBV15 and TRBJ1-4, is DAMVIQNPRYQVTQFGKPVTLSCSQTLNHNVMYWYQQKSSQAPKLLFHYYDKDFNNEADTPDNFQSRRPNTSFCFLDIRSPGLGDTAMYLCATSRGGATNEKLFFGSGTQLSVL.

This clonotype was seen a few times. The chain couples TRBV29-1 to TRBJ1-1; TRBD1 is a possible D gene (6 bases). The CDR3 is 15 residues long. Trimming left V 3 bases short and J 3 bases short, with 17 bases between. CDR1 is SQVTM and CDR2 is ANQGSEA in the germline V gene. This CDR3 is CSVEVQGRVDTEAFF. CDR3 in DNA: TGCAGCGTTGAGGTACAGGGACGAGTAGACACTGAAGCTTTCTTT. The variable domain in full, completed from reference TRBV29-1 and TRBJ1-1, reads SAVISQKPSRDICQRGTSLTIQCQVDSQVTMMFWYRQQPGQSLTLIATANQGSEATYESGFVIDKFPISRPNLTFSTLTVSNMSPEDSSIYLCSVEVQGRVDTEAFFGQGTRLTVV.

This chain joins TRBV5-1 and TRBJ2-6; the D is unclear. This CDR3 is 15 amino acids long. The germline V and J ends were trimmed by 2 bases and 2 bases, with 8 bases remaining between them. Germline values: CDR1 SGHRS, CDR2 YFSETQ. Written as DNA, the CDR3 is TGCGCCAGCAGCTTAACTCCCGCTGGGGCCAACGTCCTGACTTTC. It encodes CASSLTPAGANVLTF.

This clonotype appeared many times. The chain couples TRBV5-1 to TRBJ2-6, with D unresolved. The CDR3 runs 15 residues. In germline, CDR1 is SGHRS, CDR2 YFSETQ. Trimming removed 6 bases at V and 0 bases at J, with 10 bases between. CDR3 region: CASNPDGSGANVLTF. DNA of the CDR3: TGCGCCAGCAATCCGGACGGCTCTGGGGCCAACGTCCTGACTTTC.

This chain links TRBV4-1 with TRBJ1-6; the D gene is possibly TRBD1 (6 bases). V shed 4 bases and J shed 8 bases, with 15 bases lying between them. This CDR3 comprises 15 residues. Germline V CDR1 and CDR2: MGHRA, YSYEKL. Written as DNA, the CDR3 is TGCGCCAGCAGCCGGACAGAAGCAGAGGATTCACCCCTCCACTTT. The encoded protein is CASSRTEAEDSPLHF.

This clonotype showed up many times. DNA for the CDR3: TGTGCCAGCTCACCTTCACAGGGTGATGGCTACACCTTC. Its protein is CASSPSQGDGYTF. This rearrangement joins TRBV18 to TRBJ1-2, with a tentative D call TRBD1 (6 bases). Germline V CDR1 and CDR2: KGHSH, LQKENI. The CDR3 loop spans 13 amino acids. The V and J ends lost 3 bases and 6 bases respectively, with 11 bases between them.

Ten or more counts support this clonotype. The chain employs TRBV6-2 or TRBV6-3 and TRBJ1-1; D may be TRBD1 (6 bases). Between the trimmed V and J ends, which lost 8 bases and 5 bases, there was a span of 12 bases. Germline loops: CDR1 MNHEY, CDR2 SVGEGT. The CDR3 is made up of 12 amino acids. DNA for the CDR3: TGTGCCAGCCAGGGGACGGGGACTGAAGCTTTCTTT. Its translation: CASQGTGTEAFF.

The chain employs TRBV28 and TRBJ2-7; D is unclear. Germline values: CDR1 MDHEN, CDR2 SYDVKM. V dropped 10 bases and J dropped 6 bases, with 16 bases sitting between them. The CDR3 loop spans 12 amino acids. The CDR3 DNA is TGTGCCAACAGATTCCCATTGAGCGAGCAGTACTTC. Translation: CANRFPLSEQYF. Full variable domain (rest looked up from reference TRBV28 and TRBJ2-7): DVKVTQSSRYLVKRTGEKVFLECVQDMDHENMFWYRQDPGLGLRLIYFSYDVKMKEKGDIPEGYSVSREKKERFSLILESASTNQTSMYLCANRFPLSEQYFGPGTRLTVT.

This clonotype was recorded at least ten times. The gene calls are TRBV5-6 and TRBJ1-1, with a weak D call TRBD1 (5 bases). The CDR3 has 11 residues. V was cut by 0 bases and J by 8 bases, with 5 bases left in between. Germline V lookup: CDR1 SGHDT, CDR2 YYEEEE. CDR3 sequence: CASSLAGEAFF. In nucleotides, the CDR3 is TGTGCCAGCAGCTTGGCAGGGGAAGCTTTCTTT.

Ten or more counts support this clonotype. The chain carries TRBV3-1 and TRBJ1-2, with D possibly TRBD1 on 5 matching bases. The V gene's germline CDR1 is LGHDT and CDR2 YNNKEL (reference sequence). CDR3 length: 14 residues. Trimming took off 0 bases at V and 4 bases at J, with 9 bases between the two ends. CDR3 amino acids: CASSQEKGPYGYTF. The CDR3 region has the DNA TGTGCCAGCAGCCAAGAGAAGGGGCCCTATGGCTACACCTTC.

This clonotype was recorded at least ten times. This rearrangement joins TRBV10-3 to TRBJ2-1; D not resolved. CDR3 length: 14 residues. Between the trimmed V and J ends, which lost 7 bases and 9 bases, there was a span of 19 bases. CDR1 is ENHRY, CDR2 SYGVKD, per germline. The CDR3 DNA is TGTGCCATCAACACTAACACGGCTGACGGTGAGCAGTTCTTC. Translated, it gives CAINTNTADGEQFF.